Shown below are 15 T cell receptor beta chains from a single sample sequenced in a study of T-cell reconstitution after alpha-beta-depleted transplantation in children. Researchers prepared the TCRbeta library using unique molecular identifiers, the study reports. MiXCR, applied by TCRdb to the PCR reads, yields one record per CDR3 protein. Here the sample spans 450,000 to 600,000 distinct CDR3 sequences, roughly 10% being singletons. The sample was PBMCs, taken before TCRalphabeta/CD19-depleted stem cell transplant. Receptors were obtained from a child aged 2-15 years with inherited bone marrow failure, due to receive a stem cell transplant.

With regard to this clonotype: It may be a read error: a sequence one base away is much more abundant. The chain uses TRBV10-3 and TRBJ2-3; TRBD2 is a possible D gene (6 bases). This CDR3 is built from 15 residues. CDR1 is ENHRY, CDR2 SYGVKD, per germline. Deletions cut 4 bases from V and 5 bases from J, with 16 bases between. CDR3 region: CAISGLREALDTQYF. The DNA of the CDR3 is TGTGCCATCAGTGGACTCAGGGAGGCATTAGATACGCAGTATTTT.

V gene TRBV18 combines with J gene TRBJ2-1; D is possibly TRBD2 (6 bases). The CDR3 spans 15 residues. Trimming cost V 3 bases and J 2 bases, with 11 bases left between them. Germline values: CDR1 KGHSH, CDR2 LQKENI. Here the CDR3 DNA reads TGTGCCAGCTCACCGGGACTGGTCGCCTACAATGAGCAGTTCTTC. As protein: CASSPGLVAYNEQFF.

This clonotype was seen a few times. The chain employs TRBV4-1 and TRBJ2-2; 15 nucleotides line up with TRBD2. V dropped 0 bases and J dropped 4; count of bases not matched to a gene: 6. This CDR3 is 19 amino acids long. Germline V gives CDR1 MGHRA, CDR2 YSYEKL. For the CDR3, the DNA is TGCGCCAGCAGCCAAGATAGGACTAGCGGGAGGGCGGGCACCGGGGAGCTGTTTTTT. Protein product: CASSQDRTSGRAGTGELFF.

This clonotype was recorded at least ten times. V is TRBV5-1 and J is TRBJ2-5; 7 nucleotides align to TRBD2. The CDR3 is 16 residues long. The junction had 5 bases not matched to a gene; V was cut back by 0 bases and J by 0 bases. Per germline, CDR1 SGHRS and CDR2 YFSETQ. In nucleotides, the CDR3 is TGCGCCAGCAGCTTGGCTAGCGGAATGTACCAAGAGACCCAGTACTTC. Translating it yields CASSLASGMYQETQYF.

In its sample, this clonotype was seen many times. The chain is built from TRBV20-1 and TRBJ2-3; D remains ambiguous. V was pared by 5 bases and J by 7 bases, with 10 bases between. Germline V gene sequence: CDR1 DFQATT, CDR2 SNEGSKA (reference sequence). This CDR3 region has 11 residues. In DNA, the CDR3 is TGCAGTGCTGTAAACGGCAATACGCAGTATTTT. This translates into CSAVNGNTQYF.

The chain is built from TRBV6-5 and TRBJ2-7; D perhaps matches TRBD2 (5 bases). Germline CDR1 is MNHEY and CDR2 is SVGAGI. The ends were cut back, 5 bases at V and 0 bases at J, with 17 bases in the middle. The CDR3 contains 16 residues. CDR3 nucleotide sequence: TGTGCCAGCAGTCCTATCTCGGGGAGCCTCTCCTACGAGCAGTACTTC. It codes for CASSPISGSLSYEQYF.

At least ten counts were recorded for this clonotype. This chain uses TRBV5-5 with TRBJ2-5, with 8 bases fitting TRBD1. The CDR3 spans 13 residues. From germline, CDR1 is SGHKS and CDR2 YYEKEE (reference sequence). J was trimmed by 4 bases and V by 3 bases; bases with no gene match: 2. DNA of the CDR3: TGTGCCAGCAGCTGGGACAGGATAGAGACCCAGTACTTC. Its translation is CASSWDRIETQYF.

V usage is TRBV2 and J usage is TRBJ2-3; TRBD2 matches at 7 bases. The CDR3 runs to 16 residues. The V segment lost 4 bases and the J segment 2 bases; nucleotides outside the gene matches: 9. CDR1 and CDR2 from the germline V gene are SNHLY and FYNNEI. The CDR3: CASSGSAGVYTDTQYF. CDR3 bases: TGTGCCAGCAGTGGATCGGCGGGAGTGTACACAGATACGCAGTATTTT.

The V gene is TRBV5-4, the J gene TRBJ1-1; D perhaps matches TRBD1 (5 bases). Germline V lookup: CDR1 SGHNT, CDR2 YYREEE (reference sequence). This CDR3 contains 15 residues. V dropped 0 bases and J dropped 3 bases, with 12 bases sitting between them. The CDR3 spells CASSLDTGGYTEAFF. In DNA form, the CDR3 reads TGTGCCAGCAGCTTGGATACAGGTGGATACACTGAAGCTTTCTTT.

The rearrangement joins TRBV5-1 to TRBJ1-2; tentatively, D is TRBD1 (5 bases). V shed 0 bases and J shed 8 bases, with 14 bases lying between them. CDR3 size: 14 residues. Germline lookup yields CDR1 SGHRS and CDR2 YFSETQ. CDR3 nucleotide sequence: TGCGCCAGCAGCTTGGCCAATCCAGGGCCCGGCTACACCTTC. Encoded protein: CASSLANPGPGYTF.

The rearrangement links TRBV4-2 to TRBJ2-5; 12 bases agree with TRBD2. This CDR3 is built from 18 residues. The V gene end was trimmed by 5 bases and the J gene end by 5 bases; junction bases not matched to a gene: 15. Germline-derived CDR1 and CDR2 are LGHNA and YNFKEQ. The CDR3 loop reads CASSTRLAGDDGGETQYF. The CDR3 DNA follows: TGTGCCAGCAGCACCCGACTAGCGGGAGACGATGGGGGGGAGACCCAGTACTTC.

This clonotype was counted ten times or more. V is TRBV5-6 and J is TRBJ2-3; 13 nucleotides line up with TRBD2. V lost 0 bases to trimming and J lost 6 bases; unmatched junction nucleotides: 4. CDR1 and CDR2 from the germline V gene are SGHDT and YYEEEE. The CDR3 has 16 amino acids. CDR3 DNA sequence: TGTGCCAGCAGCTTGGGACTAGCGGGAGGCTTCGATACGCAGTATTTT. The encoded protein is CASSLGLAGGFDTQYF.

This clonotype has a count of ten or more. The V and J genes are TRBV12-3 or TRBV12-4 and TRBJ1-2; D uncertain. Trimming removed 3 bases at V and 4 bases at J, with 9 bases between. The CDR3 has 13 amino acids. The CDR3 region has the DNA TGTGCCAGCAGTTTCCGGGCCTTCTATGGCTACACCTTC. Its protein is CASSFRAFYGYTF.

This clonotype was observed a handful of times. The chain joins TRBV7-9 to TRBJ2-3; possibly TRBD2 for D (6 bases). The CDR3 length is 15 residues. Trimming stripped 3 bases from V and 6 bases from J, with 16 bases between. From germline, CDR1 is SEHNR and CDR2 FQNEAQ (reference sequence). The CDR3 spells CASSLGGAPPDTQYF. The CDR3 DNA reads as TGTGCCAGCAGCTTGGGGGGAGCCCCCCCGGATACGCAGTATTTT.

The sample holds many counts of this clonotype. J is TRBJ1-1 and V is TRBV5-1, with D possibly matching TRBD1 (6 bases). The germline gives CDR1 SGHRS, CDR2 YFSETQ. The length of the CDR3 is 11 residues. V lost 6 bases and J lost 6, with 9 bases in between. The CDR3 nucleotides read TGCGCCAGCACTACAGGGTCTGAAGCTTTCTTT. Protein sequence: CASTTGSEAFF.